The next 16 T cell receptor beta chains were all read from a single sample in a study of identical twins. TCRdb reanalysed the 5' RACE reads using MiXCR and keeps one entry per CDR3 protein. The sample shows about 340,000 distinct CDR3 sequences, roughly 12% of them seen only once. The sample was also linked to a second study, of yellow fever vaccine responses in identical twins.

The sequencing sample was made of CD8+ T cells sorted from blood. These receptors came from a woman younger than 30 in good health.

The rearrangement joins TRBV9 to TRBJ2-5; either TRBD1 or TRBD2 may fit D (5 bases each). CDR3 length equals 14 residues. Trimming shortened V by 0 bases and J by 7 bases, and 13 bases separated the two germline ends. CDR1 and CDR2 (germline): SGDLS, YYNGEE. CDR3 sequence (DNA): TGTGCCAGCAGCGTAGATGGGGGTGGAGGGACCCAGTACTTC. As protein: CASSVDGGGGTQYF.

This clonotype showed up just a few times. The genes are TRBV5-1 and TRBJ2-7; D gene unclear. CDR1 SGHRS and CDR2 YFSETQ come from the germline V gene. V shed 2 bases and J shed 7 bases, with 13 bases lying between them. The CDR3 loop spans 13 amino acids. CDR3 protein: CASSFHDQLEQYF. The CDR3 bases are TGCGCCAGCAGCTTCCACGACCAGTTGGAGCAGTACTTC. The complete variable domain, with remaining parts taken from reference TRBV5-1 and TRBJ2-7, reads KAGVTQTPRYLIKTRGQQVTLSCSPISGHRSVSWYQQTPGQGLQFLFEYFSETQRNKGNFPGRFSGRQFSNSRSEMNVSTLELGDSALYLCASSFHDQLEQYFGPGTRLTVT.

The chain carries TRBV7-8 and TRBJ2-5; 11 bases line up with TRBD2. The CDR3 covers 15 residues. Trimming took 5 bases from V and 2 from J; bases not matched to a gene: 4. Germline CDR1 SGHVS, CDR2 FQNEAQ. Here the CDR3 DNA reads TGTGCCAGCAGCATGGGACTAGCGGAGCAAGAGACCCAGTACTTC. It is translated as CASSMGLAEQETQYF.

This clonotype was seen a few times. J is TRBJ2-4 and V is TRBV4-2; D unresolved. The CDR3 is 19 residues long. Trimming removed 2 bases from V and 0 bases from J, with 20 bases in between. Germline V lookup: CDR1 LGHNA, CDR2 YNFKEQ. This CDR3 is CASSQTTYGWVIAKNIQYF. CDR3 sequence (DNA): TGTGCCAGCAGCCAAACCACTTATGGCTGGGTTATAGCCAAAAACATTCAGTACTTC.

A remark on this clonotype: The junction shows a germline mismatch at one end, possibly a read error. The chain recombines TRBV2 with TRBJ1-2; D is uncertain. Germline values: CDR1 SNHLY, CDR2 FYNNEI. CDR3 length equals 8 residues. The CDR3 spells CASRRRSF. The CDR3 nucleotides read TGTGCCAGCAGGAGACGATCCTTC.

This clonotype was counted a few times. The chain carries TRBV12-3 or TRBV12-4 and TRBJ2-3; D is unclear. CDR3 length: 14 amino acids. V was clipped by 4 bases and J by 3 bases, with 11 bases between them. The chain's CDR3 is CASSSRLETDTQYF. The CDR3, as DNA: TGTGCCAGCAGTTCCAGACTTGAAACAGATACGCAGTATTTT.

V and J are TRBV3-1 and TRBJ2-5; D may be TRBD2 (6 bases). This CDR3 comprises 19 residues. V was trimmed by 1 base and J by 2 bases, leaving 23 bases between them. Germline V gene lookup returns CDR1 LGHDT and CDR2 YNNKEL (reference sequence). The CDR3 is CASSQGDRSLPRGQETQYF. CDR3 nucleotides: TGTGCCAGCAGCCAAGGTGACAGATCGCTCCCCCGGGGGCAAGAGACCCAGTACTTC.

This clonotype was counted between two and nine times. One end of the junction is discordant with germline, which a read error may explain. The chain couples TRBV7-8 to TRBJ2-2, with TRBD1 identical over 7 bases. CDR1 is SGHVS, CDR2 FQNEAQ, per germline. There are 16 residues in the CDR3. The CDR3, as DNA: TGTGCCAGCAGCGTAGCGCCGGGACAGAAAACCGGGGAGCTGTTTTTT. Translating it yields CASSVAPGQKTGELFF.

The gene calls are TRBV29-1 and TRBJ2-1, with D tentatively TRBD2 (5 bases). The CDR3 has 15 amino acids. The germline CDR1 and CDR2 sequences are SQVTM and ANQGSEA. Deletions cut 4 bases from V and 6 bases from J, with 19 bases between. In DNA, the CDR3 is TGCAGCGTTGGTTTGTTGAGTACTAGTTCCAATGAGCAGTTCTTC. Protein: CSVGLLSTSSNEQFF.

This clonotype was seen repeatedly, ten times or more. This rearrangement joins TRBV28 to TRBJ2-2; D remains ambiguous. Germline V gene lookup returns CDR1 MDHEN and CDR2 SYDVKM. This CDR3 has 10 residues. The ends were cut back, 8 bases at V and 7 bases at J, with 5 bases in the middle. The CDR3 sequence: CASFGGELFF. CDR3 nucleotides: TGTGCCAGCTTTGGCGGGGAGCTGTTTTTT.

This clonotype has just a few counts. This sequence joins TRBV5-8 and TRBJ2-7; the match to TRBD1 covers 11 bases. The trim removed 4 bases at V and 6 bases at J, leaving 12 bases unmatched. CDR3 length equals 16 residues. In germline, CDR1 is SGHTS, CDR2 YDEGEE. Here the CDR3 reads CASSEREGQGAGEQYF. CDR3 nucleotides: TGTGCCAGCAGCGAACGAGAAGGACAGGGGGCTGGCGAGCAGTACTTC.

This clonotype came up many times. The rearrangement joins TRBV5-6 to TRBJ2-7; 7 nucleotides line up with TRBD2. This CDR3 contains 13 residues. Germline CDR1 reads SGHDT; CDR2 reads YYEEEE. The trim removed 5 bases at V and 6 bases at J, leaving 8 bases unmatched. CDR3 amino acids: CASSTGSSGEQYF. DNA for the CDR3: TGTGCCAGCAGTACCGGGTCTAGCGGCGAGCAGTACTTC.

This clonotype was detected a few times. The chain recombines TRBV5-1 with TRBJ2-5; possibly TRBD2 for D (5 bases). Trimming pared 3 bases from V and 4 bases from J, leaving 22 bases between. The germline CDR1 and CDR2 sequences are SGHRS and YFSETQ. The CDR3 consists of 17 residues. The CDR3 loop is CASSSVVGSNGIETQYF. For the CDR3, the DNA is TGCGCCAGCAGCTCCGTTGTAGGGAGTAACGGGATAGAGACCCAGTACTTC.

This chain connects TRBV14 to TRBJ1-1; no firm D call. The V gene's germline CDR1 is SGHDN and CDR2 FVKESK. This CDR3 comprises 15 residues. The germline V and J ends were trimmed by 1 base and 8 bases, with 17 bases remaining between them. CDR3 sequence: CASSQAPRFGEEAFF. CDR3 nucleotide sequence: TGTGCCAGCAGCCAAGCTCCCAGGTTCGGGGAGGAAGCTTTCTTT. The variable domain in full, completed from reference TRBV14 and TRBJ1-1, reads EAGVTQFPSHSVIEKGQTVTLRCDPISGHDNLYWYRRVMGKEIKFLLHFVKESKQDESGMPNNRFLAERTGGTYSTLKVQPAELEDSGVYFCASSQAPRFGEEAFFGQGTRLTVV.

This clonotype came up a few times. The gene calls are TRBV28 and TRBJ1-5; perhaps TRBD1 as D (6 bases). CDR3 length: 15 amino acids. Germline V gene sequence: CDR1 MDHEN, CDR2 SYDVKM. Trimming removed 6 bases from V and 6 bases from J, with 18 bases in between. The CDR3 DNA sequence: TGTGCCAGCAGCGGACGACCAGGGGTCGGTCAGCCCCAGCATTTT. Amino acid sequence: CASSGRPGVGQPQHF.

The V gene is TRBV6-5, the J gene TRBJ2-3; no definite D call. In germline, CDR1 is MNHEY, CDR2 SVGAGI. The CDR3 is 14 residues long. V lost 2 bases and J 0 bases, leaving 6 bases between the germline ends. The CDR3 is CASSYMGSTDTQYF. The DNA for the CDR3 is TGTGCCAGCAGTTACATGGGCAGCACAGATACGCAGTATTTT.